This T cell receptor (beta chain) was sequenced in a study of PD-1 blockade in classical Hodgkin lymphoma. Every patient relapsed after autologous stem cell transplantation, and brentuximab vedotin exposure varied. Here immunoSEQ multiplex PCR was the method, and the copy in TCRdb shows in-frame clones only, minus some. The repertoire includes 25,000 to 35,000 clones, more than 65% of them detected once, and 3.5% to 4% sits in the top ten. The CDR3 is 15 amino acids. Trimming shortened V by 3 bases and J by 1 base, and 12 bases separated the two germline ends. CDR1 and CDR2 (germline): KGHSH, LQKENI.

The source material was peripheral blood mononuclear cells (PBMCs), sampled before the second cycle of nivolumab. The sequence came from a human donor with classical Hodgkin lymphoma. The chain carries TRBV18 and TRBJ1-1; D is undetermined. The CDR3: CASSPPRVPNTEAFF. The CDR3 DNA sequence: TGTGCCAGCTCACCCCCCCGGGTCCCGAACACTGAAGCTTTCTTT.